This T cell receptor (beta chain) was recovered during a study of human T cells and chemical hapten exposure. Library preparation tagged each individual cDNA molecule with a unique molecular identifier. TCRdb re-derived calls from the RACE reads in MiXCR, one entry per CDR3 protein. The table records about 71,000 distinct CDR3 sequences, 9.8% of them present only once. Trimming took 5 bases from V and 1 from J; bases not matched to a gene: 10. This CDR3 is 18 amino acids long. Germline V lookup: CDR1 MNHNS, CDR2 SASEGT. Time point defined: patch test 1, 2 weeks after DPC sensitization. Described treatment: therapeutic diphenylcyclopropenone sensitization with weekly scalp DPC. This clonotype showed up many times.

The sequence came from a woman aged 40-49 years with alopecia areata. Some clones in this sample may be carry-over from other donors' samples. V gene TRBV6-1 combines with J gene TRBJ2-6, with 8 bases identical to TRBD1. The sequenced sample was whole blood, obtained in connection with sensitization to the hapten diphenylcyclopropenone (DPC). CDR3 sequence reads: CASSPNPTGESGANVLTF. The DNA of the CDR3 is TGTGCCAGCAGTCCTAACCCGACAGGGGAATCTGGGGCCAACGTCCTGACTTTC.